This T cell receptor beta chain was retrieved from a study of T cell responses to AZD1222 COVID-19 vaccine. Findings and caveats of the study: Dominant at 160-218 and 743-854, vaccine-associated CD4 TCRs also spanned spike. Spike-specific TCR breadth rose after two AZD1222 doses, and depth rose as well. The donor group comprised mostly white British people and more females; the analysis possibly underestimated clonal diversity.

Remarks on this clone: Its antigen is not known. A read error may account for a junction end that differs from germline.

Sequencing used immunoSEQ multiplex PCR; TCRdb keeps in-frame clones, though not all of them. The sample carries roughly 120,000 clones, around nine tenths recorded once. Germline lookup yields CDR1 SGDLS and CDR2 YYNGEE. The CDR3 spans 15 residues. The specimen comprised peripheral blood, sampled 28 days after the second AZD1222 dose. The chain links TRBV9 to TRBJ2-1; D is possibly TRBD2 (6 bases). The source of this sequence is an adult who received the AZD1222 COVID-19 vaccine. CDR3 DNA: TGTGCCAGCAGCGTAGATAGGGACTCCAACAATGAGCAGTTCTTC. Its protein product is CASSVDRDSNNEQFF. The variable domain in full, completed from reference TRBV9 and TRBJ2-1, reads DSGVTQTPKHLITATGQRVTLRCSPRSGDLSVYWYQQSLDQGLQFLIQYYNGEERAKGNILERFSAQQFPDLHSELNLSSLELGDSALYFCASSVDRDSNNEQFFGPGTRLTVL.